This T cell receptor beta chain was sequenced during a study of T cell changes during pregnancy in multiple sclerosis. The table came from immunoSEQ multiplex PCR; TCRdb's copy has only in-frame clones and leaves some out. The sample has some 38,000 clones; around nine tenths are singletons. The germline gives CDR1 DFQATT, CDR2 SNEGSKA (reference sequence). The CDR3 has 10 amino acids. Trimming removed 5 bases at V and 12 bases at J, with 11 bases between. The sample consisted of CD4+ T cells from peripheral blood mononuclear cells, taken in the second trimester of pregnancy. J is TRBJ2-1 and V is TRBV20-1; a weak D match, TRBD2 (6 bases). The TCR sequence derives from a female donor in good health, enrolled as a control in a pregnancy study. CDR3 DNA: TGCAGTGCTGGGGAGGCGGGGCAGTTCTTC. Protein product: CSAGEAGQFF.